One sample yielded the 14 T cell receptor beta chains listed below, sequenced in a study of T cells in Graves' hyperthyroidism and ophthalmopathy. Amplified TCR beta CDR3 regions derived from RNA transcripts. HTBI primers were employed in a first-round RT-PCR of the TCR CDR3. A single record per CDR3 protein comes from TCRdb applying MiXCR to the multiplex PCR reads. The sample comprises about 510,000 distinct CDR3 sequences, roughly 15% of which are singletons, and about 15% rests with the top ten. The sequenced material came from blood. These receptors were collected from a woman in her thirties or forties with Graves' hyperthyroidism.

This clonotype was counted at least ten times. The chain joins TRBV2 to TRBJ1-4; D is unresolved. The V end was cut by 4 bases, the J end by 8 bases, with 14 bases between. This CDR3 comprises 14 residues. The germline V gene has CDR1 SNHLY and CDR2 FYNNEI. CDR3 region: CASSVRGLEEKLFF. As DNA, the CDR3 is TGTGCCAGCAGTGTCCGAGGGCTCGAGGAAAAACTGTTTTTT.

This clonotype was observed at least ten times. The rearrangement joins TRBV28 to TRBJ2-7; possible D gene TRBD1, 6 bases. The CDR3 consists of 14 residues. Trimming removed 3 bases at V and 3 bases at J, with 12 bases between. Germline lookup yields CDR1 MDHEN and CDR2 SYDVKM. CDR3 region: CASSFSDRLYEQYF. Here the CDR3 DNA reads TGTGCCAGCAGTTTTTCAGACAGGCTCTACGAGCAGTACTTC.

This clonotype was detected a few times. The chain links TRBV28 to TRBJ1-2; D is perhaps TRBD1 (6 bases). The germline V gene encodes CDR1 MDHEN and CDR2 SYDVKM. The CDR3 has 15 amino acids. V lost 7 bases and J 4 bases, leaving 19 bases between the germline ends. The CDR3, as DNA: TGTGCCAGCATTCCTAGGACCAGGGGCCTCTATGGCTACACCTTC. Translation gives CASIPRTRGLYGYTF.

This clonotype was counted a few times. This chain connects TRBV6-2 or TRBV6-3 to TRBJ1-5; 7 bases are a match to TRBD1. The CDR3 is 17 amino acids. The germline V gene has CDR1 MNHEY and CDR2 SVGEGT. Germline trimming cut 5 bases from V and 5 bases from J; bases unmatched to any gene: 15. CDR3 sequence (DNA): TGTGCCAGCAGTCCCCTTCGTGCAAACAGGGGTCATCAGCCCCAGCATTTT. Translation gives CASSPLRANRGHQPQHF.

V gene TRBV5-6 combines with J gene TRBJ1-1, with unresolved D. The V and J ends lost 2 bases and 6 bases respectively, with 11 bases between them. This CDR3 has 13 residues. Germline V CDR1 and CDR2: SGHDT, YYEEEE. The CDR3 reads CASSFRNRPEAFF. The CDR3 DNA follows: TGTGCCAGCAGCTTCAGGAATCGGCCTGAAGCTTTCTTT.

The rearrangement links TRBV28 to TRBJ2-6, with D perhaps given as TRBD1 or TRBD2 (6 bases each). CDR3 size: 15 residues. V gave up 3 bases and J gave up 5 bases, with 11 bases separating them. The germline gives CDR1 MDHEN, CDR2 SYDVKM. The DNA for the CDR3 is TGTGCCAGCAGTTTTACGGGGGCTCGGGCCAACGTCCTGACTTTC. Translated: CASSFTGARANVLTF.

The chain combines TRBV10-3 with TRBJ2-6, with D maybe TRBD1 (6 bases). There are 15 residues in the CDR3. Between the trimmed V and J ends, which lost 4 bases and 1 base, there was a span of 8 bases. CDR1 is ENHRY and CDR2 is SYGVKD in the germline V gene. The CDR3 spells CAISGTGSGANVLTF. The CDR3 DNA reads TGTGCCATCAGTGGTACAGGGTCTGGGGCCAACGTCCTGACTTTC.

This clonotype has only a few counts. The chain has TRBV4-1 and TRBJ2-3, with TRBD2 matching over 10 bases. V lost 6 bases and J lost 0; bases outside the gene matches: 9. The germline gives CDR1 MGHRA, CDR2 YSYEKL. CDR3 length: 17 amino acids. The CDR3 DNA reads TGCGCCAGCAGAAGGACTAGCGGTTATCCTAGCACAGATACGCAGTATTTT. Translated, it gives CASRRTSGYPSTDTQYF.

J is TRBJ1-2 and V is TRBV20-1; no clear D gene. The V end was cut by 4 bases, the J end by 7 bases, with 13 bases between. The germline gives CDR1 DFQATT, CDR2 SNEGSKA (reference sequence). The CDR3 has 12 amino acids. The CDR3, as DNA: TGCAGTGCTAACCTACCACCGATTGGCTACACCTTC. This translates into CSANLPPIGYTF.

CDR3 loop: CASSPRDNYTDTDTQYF. CDR3 bases: TGCGCCAGCAGCCCCCGGGACAACTATACGGACACAGATACGCAGTATTTT. V gene TRBV4-1 combines with J gene TRBJ2-3; TRBD1 might be the D (6 bases). V gave up 4 bases and J gave up 2 bases, with 19 bases separating them. This CDR3 is 17 amino acids long. Germline values: CDR1 MGHRA, CDR2 YSYEKL.

This clonotype was recorded many times. The chain is built from TRBV29-1 and TRBJ2-7, with 7 bases matching TRBD2. CDR3 length equals 11 residues. Trimming removed 6 bases from V and 3 bases from J; junction bases left unmatched: 2. Germline-derived CDR1 and CDR2 are SQVTM and ANQGSEA. CDR3 residues: CSVRDYYEQYF. CDR3 sequence (DNA): TGCAGCGTCCGGGACTACTACGAGCAGTACTTC.

The V gene is TRBV27, the J gene TRBJ2-2; 10 bases line up with TRBD1. From germline, CDR1 is MNHEY and CDR2 SMNVEV (reference sequence). The CDR3 loop spans 16 amino acids. Trimming at V came to 6 bases and at J to 4 bases, leaving 8 bases not matched to a gene. The CDR3 spells CASSTRQGAPTGELFF. The CDR3 bases are TGTGCCAGCAGCACCAGACAGGGGGCCCCCACCGGGGAGCTGTTTTTT.

Comment on this clonotype: A much larger clone sits a single nucleotide away, making a read error possible. The chain has TRBV5-1 and TRBJ2-1; 8 bases align to TRBD2. From germline, CDR1 is SGHRS and CDR2 YFSETQ. V dropped 4 bases and J dropped 7; count of bases not matched to a gene: 13. This CDR3 spans 16 amino acids. The CDR3: CASSPRLSGGRNEQFF. CDR3 in DNA: TGCGCCAGCAGCCCTCGTTTGAGCGGGGGTAGGAATGAGCAGTTCTTC.

This clonotype was counted only a few times. The chain couples TRBV9 to TRBJ1-1; D uncertain. Germline V lookup: CDR1 SGDLS, CDR2 YYNGEE. CDR3 size: 14 residues. V lost 2 bases, J lost 6 bases, and 14 bases lay in between. CDR3 DNA: TGTGCCAGCAGCGTGAGTTGGGGAATTGCTGAAGCTTTCTTT. This sequence encodes CASSVSWGIAEAFF. Variable domain in full (rest from reference TRBV9 and TRBJ1-1): DSGVTQTPKHLITATGQRVTLRCSPRSGDLSVYWYQQSLDQGLQFLIQYYNGEERAKGNILERFSAQQFPDLHSELNLSSLELGDSALYFCASSVSWGIAEAFFGQGTRLTVV.